A single sample is the source of the 30 T cell receptor beta chains below, sequenced in a study of CD8+ T cells in alopecia areata. As the sequencing template, cDNA was produced by extracting RNA and reverse transcribing it. Clones were sequenced by immunoSEQ multiplex PCR, and TCRdb holds only the in-frame ones, with some missing. Here the sample spans around 100,000 clones, 44% being singletons. Treatment described: oral pan-JAK inhibitor, 5-10 mg twice daily. The source was CD8+ T cells sorted from blood, collected at week 24, from a patient treated with tofacitinib. Source of these receptors: a human donor with alopecia areata.

This chain joins TRBV11-2 and TRBJ2-6; D is possibly TRBD1 (6 bases). The CDR3 totals 18 residues. The V end lost 4 bases, the J end lost 2 bases, and 18 bases lay between the germline ends. Germline V gives CDR1 SGHAT, CDR2 FQNNGV. In DNA, the CDR3 is TGTGCCAGCAGCTCCAGGGGTCCCCTTTTCGCTGGGGCCAACGTCCTGACTTTC. Amino acid sequence: CASSSRGPLFAGANVLTF.

This clone was observed a few times. The V and J genes are TRBV6-5 and TRBJ2-2; D remains unclear. Per the germline V gene, CDR1 is MNHEY and CDR2 is SVGAGI. V was shortened by 10 bases and J by 1 base, with 4 bases between the two germline ends. The CDR3 loop spans 11 amino acids. CDR3 residues: CATGNTGELFF. Written as DNA, the CDR3 is TGTGCCACCGGGAACACCGGGGAGCTGTTTTTT.

This chain links TRBV7-2 with TRBJ1-5; D possibly corresponds to TRBD1 (5 bases). This CDR3 spans 14 amino acids. From germline, CDR1 is SGHTA and CDR2 FQGNSA. Trimming shortened V by 3 bases and J by 6 bases, and 12 bases separated the two germline ends. The CDR3 loop reads CASSFGIGGQPQHF. The CDR3 nucleotides read TGTGCCAGCAGCTTCGGAATCGGGGGTCAGCCCCAGCATTTT.

The rearrangement links TRBV2 to TRBJ2-3; maybe TRBD1 (6 bases). From germline, CDR1 is SNHLY and CDR2 FYNNEI. The CDR3 has 16 amino acids. V was pared by 6 bases and J by 3 bases, with 19 bases between. CDR3 sequence reads: CASSDYVGATTDTQYF. For the CDR3, the DNA is TGTGCCAGCAGCGACTATGTGGGGGCGACGACAGATACGCAGTATTTT.

The chain carries TRBV5-8 and TRBJ2-3; D is possibly TRBD1 or TRBD2 (5 bases each). V lost 1 base and J lost 3, with 12 bases in between. Per germline, CDR1 SGHTS and CDR2 YDEGEE. The CDR3 extends over 15 amino acids. CDR3 coding DNA: TGTGCCAGCAGCTTGCCCAGGGAGCGGACAGATACGCAGTATTTT. It yields the protein CASSLPRERTDTQYF. Based on the CDR3 plus reference TRBV5-8 and TRBJ2-3, the full variable domain is EAGVTQSPTHLIKTRGQQATLRCSPISGHTSVYWYQQALGLGLQFLLWYDEGEERNRGNFPPRFSGRQFPNYSSELNVNALELEDSALYLCASSLPRERTDTQYFGPGTRLTVL.

This clone was seen only a few times. The chain joins TRBV19 to TRBJ1-1; TRBD1 might be the D (5 bases). This CDR3 is 16 amino acids long. The V end lost 0 bases, the J end lost 1 base, and 12 bases lay between the germline ends. Germline loops: CDR1 LNHDA, CDR2 SQIVND (reference sequence). The CDR3 nucleotides are TGTGCCAGTAGTATAGACCCCGACAGAAAGAACACTGAAGCTTTCTTT. This translates into CASSIDPDRKNTEAFF.

The chain joins TRBV7-6 to TRBJ2-1; D may be TRBD2 (6 bases). This CDR3 comprises 15 residues. Germline lookup yields CDR1 SGHVS and CDR2 FNYEAQ. Trimming pared 1 base from V and 6 bases from J, leaving 13 bases between. For the CDR3, the DNA is TGTGCCAGCAGCTTAGTAGGAGGGAATCCCAATGAGCAGTTCTTC. It translates to CASSLVGGNPNEQFF.

The table lists this clone with many counts. V is TRBV28 and J is TRBJ2-3, with TRBD2 identical over 8 bases. The germline V gene has CDR1 MDHEN and CDR2 SYDVKM. The CDR3 totals 18 residues. Trimming cost V 5 bases and J 6 bases; bases outside gene matches: 19. CDR3 nucleotides: TGTGCCAGCAGTCCCCGAATAGCGGGACCCGTTCCCACCGATACGCAGTATTTT. It specifies CASSPRIAGPVPTDTQYF.

J is TRBJ1-5 and V is TRBV27; the D is unclear. CDR3 size: 15 residues. In germline, CDR1 is MNHEY, CDR2 SMNVEV (reference sequence). Deletions cut 3 bases from V and 6 bases from J, with 15 bases between. CDR3 coding DNA: TGTGCCAGCAGTTTTTGGGGTGGGGTCCCTCAGCCCCAGCATTTT. Amino acid sequence: CASSFWGGVPQPQHF.

The chain recombines TRBV29-1 with TRBJ1-4; D perhaps matches TRBD1 (5 bases). Germline V gene lookup returns CDR1 SQVTM and CDR2 ANQGSEA. There are 13 residues in the CDR3. The V end lost 6 bases, the J end lost 4 bases, and 12 bases lay between the germline ends. The CDR3 nucleotides are TGCAGCGTCCGGGACGGAGTTAATGAAAAACTGTTTTTT. It codes for CSVRDGVNEKLFF.

The chain carries TRBV10-2 and TRBJ2-7; D not certain. V lost 4 bases, J lost 6 bases, and 10 bases lay in between. The CDR3 has 12 residues. The germline V gene has CDR1 WSHSY and CDR2 SAAADI. CDR3 coding DNA: TGCGCCAGCAGTGTGGTAGAGGTCGAGCAGTACTTC. This sequence encodes CASSVVEVEQYF.

The rearrangement joins TRBV23-1 to TRBJ2-5; 8 positions match TRBD1. Judging by the DNA end, TRBJ2-7 fits better; the J call may be wrong. TRBV23-1 is marked as an open reading frame, function uncertain. CDR3 size: 13 residues. The CDR3 protein is CASYGTGNYEQYF. The CDR3 DNA sequence: TGCGCCAGCTATGGGACAGGAAATTACGAGCAGTACTTC.

Only a few counts were recorded for this clone. The chain uses TRBV30 and TRBJ2-7; perhaps TRBD2 as D (7 bases). Germline V gene data show CDR1 as GTSNPN and CDR2 as SVGIG (reference sequence). The CDR3 totals 15 residues. V lost 0 bases and J lost 3, with 15 bases in between. The CDR3 reads CAWSVGGGSLYEQYF. CDR3 nucleotides: TGTGCCTGGAGTGTGGGGGGCGGGAGCCTCTACGAGCAGTACTTC.

The V call is TRBV5-1, the J call TRBJ2-7; TRBD2 agrees at 11 bases. This CDR3 has 16 amino acids. Germline CDR1 and CDR2: SGHRS and YFSETQ. Trimming cost V 4 bases and J 6 bases; bases outside gene matches: 12. The CDR3: CASSPGIAGGPVEQYF. In nucleotides, the CDR3 is TGCGCCAGCAGCCCCGGCATAGCGGGAGGGCCGGTCGAGCAGTACTTC.

This clone was recorded a few times. At one end the junction does not follow the germline gene, possibly because of a read error. The chain has TRBV29-1 and TRBJ1-2, with D uncertain. This CDR3 has 13 amino acids. Germline CDR1 is SQVTM and CDR2 is ANQGSEA. The CDR3 sequence is CSVEERRLMTQFF. The CDR3 DNA follows: TGCAGCGTTGAAGAACGCCGTCTAATGACCCAATTTTTC.

The J gene is TRBJ2-4, the V gene TRBV5-8, with D tentatively TRBD2 (5 bases). V lost 2 bases and J lost 7, with 13 bases in between. The germline CDR1 and CDR2 sequences are SGHTS and YDEGEE. CDR3 length: 14 residues. In DNA form, the CDR3 reads TGTGCCAGCAGCTTCGTGGGGTCGGGGAACATTCAGTACTTC. As protein: CASSFVGSGNIQYF.

V is TRBV11-2 and J is TRBJ2-1; D gene uncertain. This CDR3 has 12 residues. From germline, CDR1 is SGHAT and CDR2 FQNNGV. Trimming stripped 1 base from V and 6 bases from J, with 4 bases between. DNA for the CDR3: TGTGCCAGCAGCTTAGGGGTCAATGAGCAGTTCTTC. Translation gives CASSLGVNEQFF.

This clone was seen only a few times. V is TRBV11-2 and J is TRBJ2-7; D gene ambiguous. V lost 4 bases and J 1 base, leaving 5 bases between the germline ends. Germline lookup yields CDR1 SGHAT and CDR2 FQNNGV. This CDR3 is built from 12 residues. CDR3 nucleotide sequence: TGTGCCAGCAGCTCGCTATCCTACGAGCAGTACTTC. This encodes CASSSLSYEQYF.

This clone was recorded a few times. The chain recombines TRBV7-9 with TRBJ2-5, with D perhaps matching TRBD2 (6 bases). Germline CDR1 and CDR2: SEHNR and FQNEAQ (reference sequence). The V gene lost 1 base and the J gene lost 0 bases, with 9 bases spanning the gap. The CDR3 spans 15 residues. CDR3: CASSLGRVNQETQYF. In DNA, the CDR3 is TGTGCCAGCAGCTTAGGGAGGGTAAACCAAGAGACCCAGTACTTC.

V is TRBV6-6 and J is TRBJ2-1; TRBD1 or TRBD2 may be the D gene (5 bases each). The CDR3 spans 15 residues. Deletions cut 7 bases from V and 5 bases from J, with 18 bases between. Germline lookup yields CDR1 MNHNY and CDR2 SVGAGI (reference sequence). In nucleotides, the CDR3 is TGTGCCAGCAACGAGTTGAAGACGGGACACAATGAGCAGTTCTTC. It yields the protein CASNELKTGHNEQFF.

V gene TRBV9 combines with J gene TRBJ2-1; D could derive from TRBD1 or TRBD2 (6 bases each). The CDR3 is 16 residues long. Germline values: CDR1 SGDLS, CDR2 YYNGEE. The V gene lost 0 bases and the J gene lost 0 bases, with 10 bases spanning the gap. The CDR3 region has the DNA TGTGCCAGCAGCGTAGAGGGGGGTATCTCCTACAATGAGCAGTTCTTC. This translates into CASSVEGGISYNEQFF. The entire variable domain, with the rest obtained from reference TRBV9 and TRBJ2-1, is as follows: DSGVTQTPKHLITATGQRVTLRCSPRSGDLSVYWYQQSLDQGLQFLIQYYNGEERAKGNILERFSAQQFPDLHSELNLSSLELGDSALYFCASSVEGGISYNEQFFGPGTRLTVL.

V gene TRBV9 combines with J gene TRBJ2-2; 9 nucleotides align to TRBD1. The CDR3 runs to 16 residues. Trimming cost V 4 bases and J 7 bases; bases outside gene matches: 11. Germline V gene sequence: CDR1 SGDLS, CDR2 YYNGEE. In DNA, the CDR3 is TGTGCCAGCAGCCCCCCCGGGACAGGGTTTGGCGGGGAGCTGTTTTTT. The encoded protein is CASSPPGTGFGGELFF.

This chain links TRBV23-1 with TRBJ1-5, with 7 nucleotides matching TRBD1. TRBV23-1 is designated an ORF whose function remains uncertain. The CDR3 runs to 16 residues. J was trimmed by 5 bases and V by 4 bases; bases with no gene match: 11. CDR3: CASSRGPRGPDQPQHF. CDR3 DNA: TGCGCCAGCAGTCGAGGCCCAAGGGGGCCCGATCAGCCCCAGCATTTT.

The V and J genes are TRBV28 and TRBJ2-7; TRBD1 might be the D (5 bases). The V gene's germline CDR1 is MDHEN and CDR2 SYDVKM. CDR3 size: 15 residues. V was trimmed by 3 bases and J by 4 bases, leaving 16 bases between them. CDR3 amino acids: CASSFTGQPAYEQYF. DNA for the CDR3: TGTGCCAGCAGTTTCACAGGACAACCCGCGTACGAGCAGTACTTC. Drawing the rest from reference TRBV28 and TRBJ2-7, the complete variable domain is DVKVTQSSRYLVKRTGEKVFLECVQDMDHENMFWYRQDPGLGLRLIYFSYDVKMKEKGDIPEGYSVSREKKERFSLILESASTNQTSMYLCASSFTGQPAYEQYFGPGTRLTVT.

The chain employs TRBV6-1 and TRBJ2-1; no definite D call. The V gene's germline CDR1 is MNHNS and CDR2 SASEGT. Deletions cut 0 bases from V and 2 bases from J, with 11 bases between. The CDR3 sequence is 16 residues long. CDR3 in DNA: TGTGCCAGCAGTGAAGCGGGTTGGCGGACCTACAATGAGCAGTTCTTC. Its protein product is CASSEAGWRTYNEQFF.

V gene TRBV7-3 combines with J gene TRBJ2-2; D is perhaps TRBD2 (6 bases). Germline CDR1 reads SGHTA; CDR2 reads FQGTGA. Trimming took off 5 bases at V and 7 bases at J, with 8 bases between the two ends. This CDR3 spans 12 amino acids. CDR3 bases: TGTGCCAGCAGCCCGGGACTCGGGGAGCTGTTTTTT. It codes for CASSPGLGELFF. The full variable domain, its missing parts supplied by reference TRBV7-3 and TRBJ2-2, is GAGVSQTPSNKVTEKGKYVELRCDPISGHTALYWYRQSLGQGPEFLIYFQGTGAADDSGLPNDRFFAVRPEGSVSTLKIQRTERGDSAVYLCASSPGLGELFFGEGSRLTVL.

As for this clone: The same CDR3 arises from other DNA sequences in this sample as well. The J gene is TRBJ2-5, the V gene TRBV7-9; no reliable D call. The CDR3 has 13 residues. Trimming removed 3 bases from V and 2 bases from J, with 7 bases in between. Germline V gene data show CDR1 as SEHNR and CDR2 as FQNEAQ (reference sequence). The CDR3, as DNA: TGTGCCAGCAGCTTTCTGGGACAAGAGACCCAGTACTTC. Translation gives CASSFLGQETQYF. Supplemented by reference TRBV7-9 and TRBJ2-5, the full variable domain reads DTGVSQNPRHKITKRGQNVTFRCDPISEHNRLYWYRQTLGQGPEFLTYFQNEAQLEKSRLLSDRFSAERPKGSFSTLEIQRTEQGDSAMYLCASSFLGQETQYFGPGTRLLVL.

This clone has a handful of counts. The rearrangement links TRBV29-1 to TRBJ2-7; 9 nucleotides align to TRBD2. V was clipped by 1 base and J by 3 bases; unmatched bases: 7. CDR1 and CDR2 (germline): SQVTM, ANQGSEA. The CDR3 is 15 residues long. The DNA of the CDR3 is TGCAGCGTTGAAGGGTACGGGCGGGAGGGCTACGAGCAGTACTTC. This translates into CSVEGYGREGYEQYF.

This clone was recorded a few times. The J gene is TRBJ2-3, the V gene TRBV29-1; D might be TRBD2 (5 bases). Germline assignment: CDR1 SQVTM and CDR2 ANQGSEA. V was clipped by 8 bases and J by 6 bases, with 12 bases between them. The CDR3 has 11 residues. The CDR3 region has the DNA TGCAGCTCCTTCGGCGGGGATACGCAGTATTTT. As protein: CSSFGGDTQYF.

Only a few counts were recorded for this clone. This rearrangement joins TRBV14 to TRBJ2-2; D unclear. CDR1 is SGHDN and CDR2 is FVKESK in the germline V gene. This CDR3 is built from 14 residues. The V gene lost 1 base and the J gene lost 7 bases, with 10 bases spanning the gap. Written as DNA, the CDR3 is TGTGCCAGCAGCCAAGGCTGGACCCACGGGGAGCTGTTTTTT. This gives the protein CASSQGWTHGELFF.